What follows describes a single T cell receptor beta chain. This clone was counted only a few times. It has no known antigen specificity. Base qualities are not recorded, but no much larger clone differs from it by a single base. Including cysteine and phenylalanine, the CDR3 has 15 amino acids. Just CDR3 DNA is preserved here, 45 bases in frame from base 1. Trimming removed 3 bases from V and 0 bases from J, leaving 9 bases between the germline ends. Taken from the germline V gene, the CDR1 and CDR2 loops are MGHRA and YSYEKL. Collaborating institutions collected whole blood in K2EDTA tubes following their own protocols. Collaborator samples were shipped for TCRbeta analysis as frozen whole blood, isolated PBMCs, or DNA extracted from either sample type. The immunoSEQ Assay, a bias-controlled multiplex PCR, was used to amplify TCRbeta CDR3 regions from genomic DNA. The authors' pipeline ran thus. Within the assay, amplification of reference gene primers was used to estimate how many nucleated cells each sample contained. To quantify the absolute abundance of each unique TCRbeta CDR3 rearrangement, sequence reads were collapsed and filtered. For each sample, productive Simpson clonality was calculated as the square root of Simpson's diversity index across productive rearrangements. The clones in this table, taken by TCRdb from immuneACCESS, are in-frame only. Not every clone is retained; where verified, under half of the shortfall comes from an unresolved V gene, and the cause of the rest is unknown. The DNA was the basis for D and trimming; V, J and clone size are from that table. The sample includes around 83,000 clones, with 86% observed a single time. 25% to 30% of the sample is taken by the ten largest.

This sample was included in a study of blood T cell repertoires in COVID-19 (dated by TCRdb to the early 2020s). Describing the broader study: Collaborator samples came from the United States, Italy and Spain and covered acute and convalescent phases of COVID-19. The material from the prospective study consisted of cDNA or gDNA derived from T cells, B-cell-depleted T cells, or PBMCs. A freely available public database, intended as a resource for researchers studying the immune response to SARS-CoV-2, is where the repertoires were released. The samples were drawn from the first 160 participants of the ongoing ImmuneRACE study and from over a thousand subjects provided by 6 global collaborators. Nearly every sample came with metadata listing a de-identified subject ID, COVID-19 status, age in years and sex. Subjects who had been exposed to COVID-19, were actively infected with it, or had recovered from it provided the deeply sampled blood TCRbeta repertoires that made up the dataset. HLA class I and class II types, where available, came from metadata supplied by the sample provider rather than from assay-based typing.

Here is what the overall study found, with its caveats: The quantity of clinical and demographic metadata differed by source and by participant and was supplied without curation.

The receptor's source is a man between 45 and 60 years old with active or convalescent COVID-19. Rearrangement joined TRBV4-1 to TRBJ2-4, with the D gene uncertain. What was sequenced was peripheral blood. The DNA reads as follows: TGCGCCAGCAGCCACAACGGTGGAGCCAAAAACATTCAGTACTTC. This sequence encodes CASSHNGGAKNIQYF.